The text below deals with one T cell receptor (beta chain). A much more abundant neighbour one base away suggests this may be a read error. The sample comes from a study of tumor-infiltrating lymphocytes in primary liver carcinoma. Co-extraction yielded RNA and DNA from roughly 20-30 mg of unsorted bulk tissue. Total RNA amounting to 450 to 550 ng was the source from which TCR beta cDNA was made with a constant-region primer. Employing slightly modified ARM-PCR, three nested multiplex PCR rounds were run, and these gave rise to the TCR beta libraries. Using its own MiXCR run on the multiplex PCR reads, TCRdb lists one record per CDR3 protein. This table has approximately 73,000 distinct CDR3 sequences, about 70% appearing once. Material for sequencing was liver tumor tissue from sampling region 4. Subset described: tumor region T4, right-lateral pole. The clonotype comes from a woman aged 60-75 years with primary liver carcinoma and hepatitis B virus infection.

The CDR3, as DNA: TGTGTCAGCAGCTCCGGACTATCTGGGGCCAAAAACATTCAGTACTTC. The encoded protein is CVSSSGLSGAKNIQYF. The chain uses TRBV7-9 and TRBJ2-4, with D tentatively TRBD2 (6 bases). The CDR3 sequence is 16 residues long. Germline-derived CDR1 and CDR2 are SEHNR and FQNEAQ (reference sequence).